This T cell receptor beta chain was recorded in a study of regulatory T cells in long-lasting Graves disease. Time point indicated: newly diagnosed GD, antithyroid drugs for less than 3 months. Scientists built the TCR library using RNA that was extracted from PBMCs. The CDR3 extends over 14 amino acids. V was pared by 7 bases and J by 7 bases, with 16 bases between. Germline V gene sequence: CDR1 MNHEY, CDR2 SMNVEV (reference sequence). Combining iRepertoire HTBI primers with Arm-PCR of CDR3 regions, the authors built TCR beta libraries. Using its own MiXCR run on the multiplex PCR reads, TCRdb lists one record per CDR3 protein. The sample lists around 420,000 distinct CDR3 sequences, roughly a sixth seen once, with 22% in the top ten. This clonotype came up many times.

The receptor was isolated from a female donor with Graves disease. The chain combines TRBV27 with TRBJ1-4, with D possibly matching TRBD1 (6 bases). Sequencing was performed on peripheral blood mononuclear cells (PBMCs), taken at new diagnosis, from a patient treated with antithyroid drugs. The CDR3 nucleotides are TGTGCCAGCACCTTAAAAACAGGGTCTGAAAAACTGTTTTTT. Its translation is CASTLKTGSEKLFF.